This TCR beta chain stems from a study of blood T cells in healthy people across ages (dated by TCRdb to the mid-2010s). A note on the overall study: In model experiments, template switching captured about one uniquely barcoded TCR beta cDNA molecule for every two T cells. Using the same blood draw, the study looked at two additional independent replicas of 1 million unique cDNA reads for two donors, one aged 18 to 30 and the other aged 80 or older. Age-related changes in TCR beta repertoire diversity were measured in the study by deep sequencing normalized with unique cDNA molecular identifiers. To avoid experimental bias, donors of different ages were randomly spread across the sequencing lanes. The donors were split into four age groups: young (average around 15 years), middle-aged (nearly 40), aged (approximately 59) and long-lived (about 74). Summary of the overall study and its limitations: Since profiling was done on bulk unsorted PBMCs, naive and antigen-experienced compartments could not be conclusively compared. Compared with the aged group, the long-lived group had more naive CD4+ T cells, fewer expanded clones and increased TCR diversity, suggesting age selection. Observed TCR beta diversity per million T cells fell roughly linearly with age, and a significant reduction was already apparent by age around 40. Observed TCR beta diversity correlated strongly with the percentage of naive T cells measured by flow cytometry. Estimates of total diversity from one million sequenced T cells were regarded as lower bounds and underestimates. Because the CMV infection status of the donors was unknown, age-related changes in expanded clonotypes may potentially have been confounded.

Trimming takes 3 bases off V and 8 bases off J; junction bases not matched to a gene: 6. The CDR3 has 14 amino acids, counting the end cysteine and phenylalanine. The read is trimmed to its CDR3 DNA, 42 bases read in frame from base 1. CDR1 DFQATT and CDR2 SNEGSKA were looked up in the germline V gene (reference sequence). The donors were under 40 Caucasian individuals from Russia, aged roughly 6 to 90 years, who were systemically healthy. Approximately 10 milliliters of peripheral blood were collected from each donor into EDTA-treated Vacutainer tubes. Ficoll-Paque density-gradient centrifugation was used to isolate PBMCs, with at least 7 million per sample. Total RNA was extracted from PBMCs with Trizol reagent, with at least 6 micrograms obtained per sample. For every donor, an aliquot of PBMCs went through flow cytometry to measure the percentages of naive CD45RAhigh/CD27high T cells. To note about this clonotype: Its target antigen remains unknown. Per-base qualities were not stored, and no clone one base away is much larger.

The library was produced with 5' RACE. For sequencing, an Illumina HiSeq 2500 was employed. A second PCR of about 7 to 12 cycles was performed with a sample-barcoded 5' primer and a J-beta primer mix. A template-switch 5' adaptor carrying 12 random nucleotides introduced a unique molecular identifier onto each TCR beta cDNA molecule. At least 2.5 million CDR3-containing paired-end reads were obtained from each sample. First-strand cDNA was synthesized from all RNA with the Mint cDNA synthesis kit, primed by a TRBC-specific oligonucleotide. All cDNA was treated with uracil-DNA glycosylase and then went through a first 18-cycle PCR with the universal primers M1SS and BC2_uni_R. As for the authors' bioinformatics: For normalization, 1 million high-quality reads were randomly selected from each sample, with every read carrying a distinct molecular identifier. Reads sharing molecular identifiers were discarded rather than binned into consensus sequences. MiTCR, set to a Q25 quality threshold and the strictest error-elimination algorithm, was used for CDR3 identification, clonotype clustering and error correction. Lower-bound total TCR beta diversity was estimated with a nonparametric unseen species model using Euler transformation. The public sequencing data were trimmed at Q25 with fastp and processed into clonotypes with MiXCR by TCRdb, which kept only in-frame beta chains. Each entry is one CDR3 protein sequence, shown with its most common DNA and genes. TCRdb, not the authors, supplied the V and J calls. This sample lists hundreds of thousands of distinct CDR3 sequences; 45% to 50% were detected once. The ten largest account for roughly 30% of the sample.

The chain joins TRBV20-1 to TRBJ1-6; TRBD1 agrees with 8 junctional bases. The clonotype comes from a woman in her fifties or sixties in good health. The sequencing sample was made of blood. The CDR3 region has the sequence CSASETGVDSPLHF. The DNA sequence is given as TGCAGTGCTAGCGAGACAGGGGTTGATTCACCCCTCCACTTT.